These T cell receptor beta chains were read from a single sample in a study of blood T cell repertoires in COVID-19. Profiling relied on immunoSEQ multiplex PCR, and the TCRdb table lists in-frame clones only, not all of them. The sample holds roughly 230,000 clones, 81% seen once. Sequencing used peripheral blood. These receptor sequences come from a woman of 80 years or more with acute or convalescent COVID-19. Both conserved end residues are part of each CDR3. D genes are given only for firm matches. Clone size, where shown, is once, few, many, or a class for clones that have expanded.

>.|.|TRBV7-2|TRBJ2-5
CASSLAWGGETQYF
TGTGCCAGCAGCTTAGCCTGGGGCGGAGAGACCCAGTACTTC
>TRBD2|.|TRBV7-2|TRBJ2-5
CASSLASSGGPTQETQYF
TGTGCCAGCAGCTTAGCGTCTAGCGGGGGGCCAACCCAAGAGACCCAGTACTTC
>.|.|TRBV6-1|TRBJ1-4
CASSDFVLKSNEKLFF
TGTGCCAGCAGTGATTTCGTCCTCAAGAGTAATGAAAAACTGTTTTTT
>.|many|TRBV7-9|TRBJ1-2
CASSSPRTASNYGYTF
TGTGCCAGCAGCTCACCTAGGACAGCATCTAACTATGGCTACACCTTC
>TRBD1|.|TRBV28|TRBJ1-2
CASSLDRAKGVVYGYTF
TGTGCCAGCAGTTTGGACAGGGCAAAGGGGGTTGTCTATGGCTACACCTTC
>.|.|TRBV7-9|TRBJ2-5
CASSSDLAAGTQYF
TGTGCCAGCAGCTCAGATTTAGCAGCCGGGACCCAGTACTTC
>TRBD1|.|TRBV14|TRBJ2-7
CASSQEVDGGTGAFF
TGTGCCAGCAGCCAAGAAGTTGACGGGGGGACAGGGGCTTTCTTC
>.|.|TRBV2|TRBJ1-2
CASKRGKGGAPVAF
TGTGCCAGCAAGCGAGGGAAGGGGGGGGCACCCGTCGCCTTC
>TRBD1|.|TRBV5-4|TRBJ2-1
CASSSLGTAEQFF
TGTGCCAGCAGCTCACTAGGGACAGCTGAGCAGTTCTTC
>.|.|TRBV9|TRBJ2-1
CASSSNSYNEQFF
TGTGCCAGCAGCAGCAACTCCTACAATGAGCAGTTCTTC
>.|.|TRBV7-9|TRBJ1-1
CASSPRQNTEAFF
TGTGCCAGCAGCCCTCGACAGAACACTGAAGCTTTCTTT
>.|.|TRBV21-1|TRBJ2-5
CASNRETRGETQYF
TGTGCCTCCAACCGGGAGACCCGGGGGGAGACCCAGTACTTC
>.|.|TRBV19|TRBJ2-5
CASTTGPQETQYF
TGTGCCAGTACCACAGGGCCCCAAGAGACCCAGTACTTC
>TRBD2|once|TRBV23-1|TRBJ2-1
CASSQSAIGLAGAEYRNEQFF
TGCGCCAGCAGTCAATCTGCTATCGGACTAGCGGGAGCAGAATACCGAAATGAGCAGTTCTTC
>TRBD2|.|TRBV5-1|TRBJ2-3
CASSLVLGRGSTDTQYF
TGCGCCAGCAGCTTGGTTCTCGGGCGGGGGAGCACAGATACGCAGTATTTT
>TRBD1|.|TRBV6-5|TRBJ1-3
CASSWDRGPGNTIYF
TGTGCCAGCAGTTGGGACAGGGGGCCTGGAAACACCATATATTTT
>TRBD1|.|TRBV29-1|TRBJ2-7
CSVKGETGGHEQYF
TGCAGCGTTAAAGGTGAGACAGGGGGCCACGAGCAGTACTTC
>TRBD1|once|TRBV3-1/TRBV3-2|TRBJ1-2
CASSRDSTNYGYTF
TGTGCCAGCAGCCGGGACAGTACTAACTATGGCTACACCTTC